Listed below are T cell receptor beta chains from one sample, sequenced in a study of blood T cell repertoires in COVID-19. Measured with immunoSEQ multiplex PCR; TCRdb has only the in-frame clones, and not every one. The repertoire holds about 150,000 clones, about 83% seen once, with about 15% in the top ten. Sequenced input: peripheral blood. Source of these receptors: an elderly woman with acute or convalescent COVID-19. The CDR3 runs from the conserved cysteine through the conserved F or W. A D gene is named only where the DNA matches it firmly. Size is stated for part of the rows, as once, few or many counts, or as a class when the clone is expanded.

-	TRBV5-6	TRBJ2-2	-	TGTGCCAGCAGCTTGACCAGGGTGGCCGGGGAGCTGTTTTTT	CASSLTRVAGELFF
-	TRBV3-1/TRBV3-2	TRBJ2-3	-	TGTGCCAGCAGCCAAGTCGCGGGGCGTGCACATACGCAGTATTTT	CASSQVAGRAHTQYF
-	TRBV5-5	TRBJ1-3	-	TGTGCCAGCAGCCTTATCAACAGGCCCTCTGGAAACACCATATATTTT	CASSLINRPSGNTIYF
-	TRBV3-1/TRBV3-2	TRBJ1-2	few	TGTGCCAGCAGCCAAGACGGAGGGGCGTTTGGGGGCTACACCTTC	CASSQDGGAFGGYTF
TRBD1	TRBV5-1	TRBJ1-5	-	TGCGCCAGCAGCTTGGGTATGACAGGGAGCGATAGCAATCAGCCCCAGCATTTT	CASSLGMTGSDSNQPQHF
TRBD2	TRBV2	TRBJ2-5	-	TGTGCCAGCAGTGAAGCGCTACTAGCGGAAGAGACCCAGTACTTC	CASSEALLAEETQYF
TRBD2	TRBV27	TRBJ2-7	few	TGTGCCAGCAGTTTATACGGCGGGAGCTCCTACGAGCAGTACTTC	CASSLYGGSSYEQYF
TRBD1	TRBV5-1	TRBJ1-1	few	TGCGCCAGCAGCTTGGGGACAGGGCCGAACACTGAAGCTTTCTTT	CASSLGTGPNTEAFF
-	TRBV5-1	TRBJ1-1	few	TGCGCCAGCAGCACCTCGACAGGAGAGAACACTGAAGCTTTCTTT	CASSTSTGENTEAFF
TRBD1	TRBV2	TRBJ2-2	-	TGTGCCAGCAACACAGGGGACGGGTCCGGGGAGCTGTTTTTT	CASNTGDGSGELFF
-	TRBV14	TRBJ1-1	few	TGTGCCAGCAGCCAGGCGGGTATGAACACTGAAGCTTTCTTT	CASSQAGMNTEAFF
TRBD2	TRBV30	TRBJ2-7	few	TGTGCCTGGAGTGAGCCGGGACTAGTCTACGAGCAGTACTTC	CAWSEPGLVYEQYF
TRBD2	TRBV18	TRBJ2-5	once	TGTGCCAGCTCATCCGGACTAGACCAAGAGACCCAGTACTTC	CASSSGLDQETQYF
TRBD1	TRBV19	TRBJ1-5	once	TGTGCCAGTAGTCCGAGACAGGGCGTGGATCAGCCCCAGCATTTT	CASSPRQGVDQPQHF
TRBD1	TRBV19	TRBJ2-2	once	TGTGCCAGTACTCACAGGGGGTCCACGAACACCGGGGAGCTGTTTTTT	CASTHRGSTNTGELFF
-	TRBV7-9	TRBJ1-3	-	TGTGCCAGCAGCCTAGAAGGAGGTTCCTCTGGAAACACCATATATTTT	CASSLEGGSSGNTIYF
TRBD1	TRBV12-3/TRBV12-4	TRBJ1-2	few	TGTGCCAGCAGCCTGGGACAGAGCTATGGCTACACCTTC	CASSLGQSYGYTF